This T cell receptor beta chain emerged from a study of early T cells in non-severe SARS-CoV-2 infection. Study results and caveats: Matching against VDJdb likely underestimated virus-specific expansions, favoring anti-spike CD8.

Individual cDNA molecules each received unique molecular identifiers attached to them. Each CDR3 protein is one row after TCRdb ran MiXCR on the 5' RACE reads. The profile covers around 40,000 distinct CDR3 sequences, with 5.5% to 7% appearing a single time and approximately 5% taken by the ten largest. A word on this clonotype: Its antigen is currently unknown.

The receptor was isolated from an adult who was a healthcare worker with PCR-confirmed SARS-CoV-2 infection or an uninfected control (not recorded which). The source material was whole blood.

CDR3 sequence: CASSLKGGPYEQYF. The CDR3 DNA reads as TGTGCCAGCAGCCTCAAAGGCGGCCCCTACGAGCAGTACTTC. The chain carries TRBV7-9 and TRBJ2-7, with D unresolved. This CDR3 comprises 14 residues. Germline loops: CDR1 SEHNR, CDR2 FQNEAQ (reference sequence). Trimming shortened V by 5 bases and J by 2 bases, and 13 bases separated the two germline ends.